This T cell receptor (beta chain) was documented in a study of regulatory T cells in long-lasting Graves disease. Time point: newly diagnosed GD, antithyroid drugs for less than 3 months. The TCR library was made from RNA that had been extracted from PBMCs in TRIzol. At least ten counts were recorded for this clonotype. Construction of the TCR beta libraries employed iRepertoire HTBI primers in conjunction with Arm-PCR of CDR3 regions. TCRdb re-called the multiplex PCR reads with MiXCR, one entry per CDR3 protein. The data show roughly 500,000 distinct CDR3 sequences, around 12% seen once. Germline V gene sequence: CDR1 SNHLY, CDR2 FYNNEI. The CDR3 is 14 residues long. Trimming took off 3 bases at V and 8 bases at J, with 13 bases between the two ends. The same specimen was also included in a second study, on T cells in Graves' hyperthyroidism and ophthalmopathy. That publication notes: Using the HTBI primer set, a first-round RT-PCR was run on the TCR CDR3.

The sequenced sample was peripheral blood mononuclear cells (PBMCs), obtained at new diagnosis, from a patient treated with antithyroid drugs. The V call is TRBV2, the J call TRBJ1-4, with D unresolved. The TCR sequence derives from a woman under 40 with Graves disease. CDR3 residues: CASSDSQVREKLFF. CDR3 nucleotides: TGTGCCAGCAGTGATTCCCAAGTCAGGGAAAAACTGTTTTTT.